The clone carrying this T cell receptor beta chain has ten or more counts. The antigen is undetermined. TCRdb re-called the 5' RACE reads with MiXCR, one entry per CDR3 protein. The sample records about 240,000 distinct CDR3 sequences, 7.5% to 9% being singletons. The sample is drawn from a study of CD8 T cells in ankylosing spondylitis. The CDR3 runs 12 residues. Trimming pared 2 bases from V and 6 bases from J, leaving 8 bases between. The germline V gene encodes CDR1 KGHSH and CDR2 LQKENI. Study findings and constraints: Ankylosing spondylitis blood appeared to carry a characteristic TCR beta motif of roughly eight highly homologous variants. Researchers report that disease-linked clones proved CD8+ and relatively rare in peripheral blood. Significantly higher representation of disease-linked clones was reported for matched ankylosing spondylitis synovial fluid.

The chain uses TRBV18 and TRBJ2-7; unclear D gene. The receptor's source is a male donor with ankylosing spondylitis or in good health (not recorded which). Sequenced input: blood, either unsorted or a sorted T cell fraction (not recorded which). The CDR3 reads CASSPSTREQYF. CDR3 sequence (DNA): TGTGCCAGCTCACCATCGACACGCGAGCAGTACTTC.